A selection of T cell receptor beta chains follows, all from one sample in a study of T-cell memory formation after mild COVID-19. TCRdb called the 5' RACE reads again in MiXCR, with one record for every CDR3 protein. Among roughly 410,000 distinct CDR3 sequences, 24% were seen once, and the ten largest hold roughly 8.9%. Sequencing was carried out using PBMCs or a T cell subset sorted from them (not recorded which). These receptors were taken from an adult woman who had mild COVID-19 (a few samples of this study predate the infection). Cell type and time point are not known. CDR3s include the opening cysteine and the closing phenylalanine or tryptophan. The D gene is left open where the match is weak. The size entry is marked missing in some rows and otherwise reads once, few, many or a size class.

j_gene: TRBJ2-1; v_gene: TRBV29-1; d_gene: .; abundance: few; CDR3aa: CSVEKRNKLGEQFF; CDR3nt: TGCAGCGTTGAGAAGCGCAATAAGTTGGGTGAGCAGTTCTTC
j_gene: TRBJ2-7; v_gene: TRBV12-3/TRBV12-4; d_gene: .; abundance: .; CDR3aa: CASGASYEQYF; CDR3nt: TGTGCCAGCGGGGCGTCCTACGAGCAGTACTTC
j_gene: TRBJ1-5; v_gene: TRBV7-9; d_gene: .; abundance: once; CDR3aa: CASSLGSEQVQHF; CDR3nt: TGTGCCAGCAGCCTAGGAAGTGAGCAGGTCCAGCATTTT
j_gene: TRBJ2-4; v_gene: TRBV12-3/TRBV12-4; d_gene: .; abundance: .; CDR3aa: CASSPPGVGKNIQYF; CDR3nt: TGTGCCAGCAGCCCCCCCGGAGTTGGCAAAAACATTCAGTACTTC
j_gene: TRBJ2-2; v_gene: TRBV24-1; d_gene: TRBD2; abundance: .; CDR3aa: CATSDLGLADTGELFF; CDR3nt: TGTGCCACCAGTGATTTGGGACTAGCGGACACCGGGGAGCTGTTTTTT
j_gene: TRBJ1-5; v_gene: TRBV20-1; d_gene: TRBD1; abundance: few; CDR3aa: CSARDPDRGHQPQHF; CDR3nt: TGCAGTGCTAGAGATCCGGACAGGGGGCATCAGCCCCAGCATTTT
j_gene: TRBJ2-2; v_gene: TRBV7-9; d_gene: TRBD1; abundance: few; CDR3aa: CASSLAQGVYTGELFF; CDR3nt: TGTGCCAGCAGCTTAGCACAGGGGGTATACACCGGGGAGCTGTTTTTT
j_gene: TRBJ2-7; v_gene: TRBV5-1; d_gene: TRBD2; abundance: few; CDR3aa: CASSLGTSRSYEQYF; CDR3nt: TGCGCCAGCAGCCTCGGGACTAGCAGGTCCTACGAGCAGTACTTC
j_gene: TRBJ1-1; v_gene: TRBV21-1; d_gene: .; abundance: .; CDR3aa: CASSKGLPNTEAFF; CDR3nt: TGTGCCAGCAGCAAAGGGCTCCCGAACACTGAAGCTTTCTTT
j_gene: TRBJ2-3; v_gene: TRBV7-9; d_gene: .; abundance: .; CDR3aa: CAVPGASTDTQYF; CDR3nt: TGTGCCGTACCCGGGGCCAGCACAGATACGCAGTATTTT
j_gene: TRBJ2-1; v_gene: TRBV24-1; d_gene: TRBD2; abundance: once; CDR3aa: CATKGLAGDEQFF; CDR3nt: TGTGCCACCAAGGGACTAGCGGGGGATGAGCAGTTCTTC
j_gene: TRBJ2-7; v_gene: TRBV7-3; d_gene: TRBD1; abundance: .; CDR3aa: CASSPKEWGTGYYEQYF; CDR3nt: TGTGCCAGCAGCCCGAAGGAGTGGGGGACAGGATACTACGAGCAGTACTTC
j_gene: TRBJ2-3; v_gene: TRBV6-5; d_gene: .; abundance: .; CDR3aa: CASSSHADTQYF; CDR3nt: TGTGCCAGCAGTTCTCATGCAGATACGCAGTATTTT
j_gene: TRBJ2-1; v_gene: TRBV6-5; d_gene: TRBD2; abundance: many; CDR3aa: CASSYSGLAGGNEQFF; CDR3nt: TGTGCCAGCAGTTACTCCGGGCTAGCGGGAGGCAATGAGCAGTTCTTC
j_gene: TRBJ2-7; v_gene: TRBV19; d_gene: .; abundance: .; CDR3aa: CASSMRRGTEQYF; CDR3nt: TGTGCCAGTAGTATGCGTCGAGGGACCGAGCAGTACTTC
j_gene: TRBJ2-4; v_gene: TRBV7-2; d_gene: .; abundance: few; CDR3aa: CASSQLGNIQYF; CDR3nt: TGTGCCAGCAGCCAATTGGGAAACATTCAGTACTTC
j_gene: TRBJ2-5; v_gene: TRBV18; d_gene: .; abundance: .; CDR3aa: CASSRNQGSETQYF; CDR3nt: TGTGCCAGCTCGCGCAATCAGGGGTCAGAGACCCAGTACTTC
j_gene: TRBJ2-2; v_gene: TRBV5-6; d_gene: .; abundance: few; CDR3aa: CASSPLREVIGELFF; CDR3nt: TGTGCCAGCTCCCCACTGCGGGAAGTTATCGGGGAGCTGTTTTTT
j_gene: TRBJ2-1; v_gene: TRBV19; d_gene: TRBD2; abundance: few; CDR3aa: CASSISRTSPNEQFF; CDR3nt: TGTGCCAGTAGTATCTCCCGGACTAGCCCTAATGAGCAGTTCTTC
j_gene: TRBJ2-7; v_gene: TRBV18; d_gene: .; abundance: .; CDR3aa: CASSPDGREQYF; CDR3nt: TGTGCCAGCTCACCCGACGGACGCGAGCAGTACTTC
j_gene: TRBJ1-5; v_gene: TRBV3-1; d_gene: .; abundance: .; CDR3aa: CASSQAGRNQPQHF; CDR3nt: TGTGCCAGCAGCCAGGCCGGACGGAATCAGCCCCAGCATTTT
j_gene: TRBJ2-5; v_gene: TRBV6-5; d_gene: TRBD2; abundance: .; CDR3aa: CASSLRGGLTQYF; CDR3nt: TGTGCCAGCAGTTTACGGGGGGGTCTGACCCAGTACTTC
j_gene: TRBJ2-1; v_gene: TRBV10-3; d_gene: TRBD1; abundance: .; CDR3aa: CAISEVTGVINEQFF; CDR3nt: TGTGCCATCAGTGAGGTGACAGGGGTGATCAATGAGCAGTTCTTC